Below are 22 T cell receptor beta chains sequenced from a single sample in a study of radiotherapy plus CTLA-4 blockade in lung cancer. The repertoire was sequenced with immunoSEQ multiplex PCR; TCRdb's copy has only in-frame clones and lacks some. The sample contains tens of thousands of clones, more than 75% of which appear only once. The sample here was peripheral blood, taken from a patient treated with radiotherapy plus ipilimumab. The source is a human donor with non-small cell lung cancer whose response to radiotherapy plus ipilimumab could not be evaluated.

This clone occurred once. The chain links TRBV7-6 to TRBJ2-1; D might be TRBD1 (5 bases). Germline V gives CDR1 SGHVS, CDR2 FNYEAQ. This CDR3 has 13 amino acids. V dropped 2 bases and J dropped 7 bases, with 9 bases sitting between them. CDR3 protein: CASSLFAGNEQFF. Here the CDR3 DNA reads TGTGCCAGCAGCTTATTTGCAGGGAATGAGCAGTTCTTC.

This rearrangement joins TRBV11-3 to TRBJ2-5; 9 nucleotides align to TRBD1. CDR1 is SGHNT and CDR2 is YENEEA in the germline V gene. The CDR3 is 16 residues long. Germline trimming cut 1 base from V and 5 bases from J; bases unmatched to any gene: 8. The CDR3: CASSLGRQGVGETQYF. The CDR3 coding sequence is TGTGCCAGCAGCTTAGGTCGACAGGGGGTAGGGGAGACCCAGTACTTC.

The V call is TRBV7-6, the J call TRBJ2-7; D is unclear. Germline-derived CDR1 and CDR2 are SGHVS and FNYEAQ. The V end was cut by 5 bases, the J end by 3 bases, with 14 bases between. The CDR3 sequence is 14 residues long. CDR3 sequence: CASSPNPSVYEQYF. The DNA of the CDR3 is TGTGCCAGCAGCCCAAACCCCAGCGTCTACGAGCAGTACTTC.

V usage is TRBV15 and J usage is TRBJ2-3; TRBD1 matches 7 bases. V shed 3 bases and J 3 bases; nucleotides not matched to a gene: 9. Germline values: CDR1 LNHNV, CDR2 YYDKDF (reference sequence). This CDR3 contains 16 residues. In nucleotides, the CDR3 is TGTGCCACCAGCAGCCCCATGGGCAGGGGGACAGATACGCAGTATTTT. Its protein product is CATSSPMGRGTDTQYF.

This rearrangement joins TRBV4-1 to TRBJ2-5; TRBD2 agrees at 7 bases. V lost 2 bases and J lost 0; bases outside the gene matches: 9. Germline assignment: CDR1 MGHRA and CDR2 YSYEKL. The CDR3 loop spans 17 amino acids. The CDR3 DNA is TGCGCCAGCAGCCAACTTTCGGCGGGGGACGACCAAGAGACCCAGTACTTC. Translated, it gives CASSQLSAGDDQETQYF.

The chain employs TRBV11-2 and TRBJ2-1, with D perhaps matching TRBD1 (5 bases). Germline V gives CDR1 SGHAT, CDR2 FQNNGV. The CDR3 contains 16 residues. V lost 4 bases and J 0 bases, leaving 13 bases between the germline ends. The DNA for the CDR3 is TGTGCCAGCAGCTCCTCTCCAGACAGCTCCTACAATGAGCAGTTCTTC. This encodes CASSSSPDSSYNEQFF.

This chain uses TRBV28 with TRBJ1-5; 8 bases line up with TRBD1. CDR1 and CDR2 from the germline V gene are MDHEN and SYDVKM. The ends lost 3 bases at V and 3 bases at J; junction bases unmatched: 13. CDR3 length equals 18 residues. CDR3 sequence: CASSFLLLKTGVNQPQHF. CDR3 nucleotides: TGTGCCAGCAGTTTTTTATTGCTTAAGACAGGGGTCAATCAGCCCCAGCATTTT.

The chain is built from TRBV2 and TRBJ2-7, with unresolved D. This CDR3 comprises 12 residues. Germline V CDR1 and CDR2: SNHLY, FYNNEI. Trimming shortened V by 3 bases and J by 6 bases, and 9 bases separated the two germline ends. The CDR3 nucleotides are TGTGCCAGCAGTGAGGGCCTTGGCGAGCAGTACTTC. Protein sequence: CASSEGLGEQYF.

The V and J genes are TRBV7-3 and TRBJ2-3; TRBD2 matches at 9 bases. CDR1 is SGHTA and CDR2 is FQGTGA in the germline V gene. Trimming cost V 4 bases and J 3 bases; bases outside gene matches: 2. The CDR3 consists of 14 residues. The CDR3, as DNA: TGTGCCAGCAGCTCTACTAGCGGGACAGATACGCAGTATTTT. Amino acid sequence: CASSSTSGTDTQYF.

As DNA, the CDR3 is TGTGCCAGTAGTATAGTCTGGAGCGGGAGAAACAATGAGCAGTTCTTC. Its protein is CASSIVWSGRNNEQFF. The V gene is TRBV19, the J gene TRBJ2-1; TRBD2 aligns across 8 bases. The CDR3 runs 16 residues. The trim removed 1 base at V and 5 bases at J, leaving 7 bases unmatched. Germline V gives CDR1 LNHDA, CDR2 SQIVND (reference sequence). The full variable domain, completed using reference TRBV19 and TRBJ2-1, is DGGITQSPKYLFRKEGQNVTLSCEQNLNHDAMYWYRQDPGQGLRLIYYSQIVNDFQKGDIAEGYSVSREKKESFPLTVTSAQKNPTAFYLCASSIVWSGRNNEQFFGPGTRLTVL.

This clone has just one count. V and J are TRBV19 and TRBJ2-2; a possible D gene is TRBD2 (5 bases). The germline CDR1 and CDR2 sequences are LNHDA and SQIVND (reference sequence). Trimming stripped 8 bases from V and 2 bases from J, with 18 bases between. CDR3 size: 16 residues. The CDR3 nucleotides read TGTGCCAGTGCCCCAAGAGGACGGACTAACACCGGGGAGCTGTTTTTT. This encodes CASAPRGRTNTGELFF. The full variable domain, its missing parts supplied by reference TRBV19 and TRBJ2-2, is DGGITQSPKYLFRKEGQNVTLSCEQNLNHDAMYWYRQDPGQGLRLIYYSQIVNDFQKGDIAEGYSVSREKKESFPLTVTSAQKNPTAFYLCASAPRGRTNTGELFFGEGSRLTVL.

The chain carries TRBV29-1 and TRBJ2-1, with 8 bases matching TRBD2. The J segment lost 9 bases and the V segment lost 6 bases, leaving 13 bases of the junction unmatched. This CDR3 is built from 14 residues. Germline CDR1 and CDR2: SQVTM and ANQGSEA. In DNA, the CDR3 is TGCAGCGTGTTCCGGGAGGGCCTTCAGGTTGAGCAGTTCTTC. Translated, it gives CSVFREGLQVEQFF.

J is TRBJ1-1 and V is TRBV7-9; D possibly corresponds to TRBD1 (5 bases). The CDR3 has 14 amino acids. V lost 1 base and J 6 bases, leaving 12 bases between the germline ends. Germline CDR1 is SEHNR and CDR2 is FQNEAQ (reference sequence). CDR3 DNA: TGTGCCAGCAGCTTAGGGGGCGTAACATCTGAAGCTTTCTTT. It specifies CASSLGGVTSEAFF.

The chain carries TRBV4-3 and TRBJ1-5; 8 nucleotides line up with TRBD1. Germline V CDR1 and CDR2: LGHNA, YSLEER. V shed 4 bases, J shed 6 bases, and the junction held 5 bases outside the gene matches. This CDR3 has 14 residues. The CDR3 nucleotides are TGCGCCAGCAGCCCATGGACAGGGCGTCAGCCCCAGCATTTT. It yields the protein CASSPWTGRQPQHF.

This chain's CDR3 is CASSSPGQGNYGYTF. CDR3 sequence (DNA): TGTGCCAGCTCGTCTCCGGGACAGGGGAACTATGGCTACACCTTC. V usage is TRBV18 and J usage is TRBJ1-2; 10 nucleotides agree with TRBD1. Germline V gene data show CDR1 as KGHSH and CDR2 as LQKENI. J lost 2 bases, V lost 6 bases, and 6 bases had no gene match. This CDR3 is 15 amino acids long.

With respect to this clone: The sample has other DNA sequences that encode this CDR3 too. The rearrangement uses TRBV7-9 and TRBJ1-1; D possibly corresponds to TRBD1 (5 bases). Trimming took off 5 bases at V and 0 bases at J, with 10 bases between the two ends. The V gene's germline CDR1 is SEHNR and CDR2 FQNEAQ (reference sequence). The CDR3 has 14 residues. The CDR3 nucleotides read TGTGCCAGCAGCATACTACAGGTGAACACTGAAGCTTTCTTT. It is translated as CASSILQVNTEAFF.

V usage is TRBV28 and J usage is TRBJ2-1; 10 bases line up with TRBD2. This CDR3 has 15 amino acids. With 5 bases clipped from V and 0 bases from J, the junction kept 1 base outside the gene matches. Germline values: CDR1 MDHEN, CDR2 SYDVKM. The CDR3 DNA reads as TGTGCCAGCAGTGTAGCGGGAGGCTCCTACAATGAGCAGTTCTTC. It encodes CASSVAGGSYNEQFF. The whole variable domain, filled in from reference TRBV28 and TRBJ2-1, reads DVKVTQSSRYLVKRTGEKVFLECVQDMDHENMFWYRQDPGLGLRLIYFSYDVKMKEKGDIPEGYSVSREKKERFSLILESASTNQTSMYLCASSVAGGSYNEQFFGPGTRLTVL.

This clone showed up just a few times. The gene calls are TRBV28 and TRBJ2-3, with D perhaps TRBD1 (7 bases). The V gene's germline CDR1 is MDHEN and CDR2 SYDVKM. The CDR3 is 17 amino acids. V lost 5 bases and J lost 2, with 20 bases in between. The CDR3 DNA reads TGTGCCAGCAGTCGCCCGGTAGGAGGGGGCCCCACAGATACGCAGTATTTT. It yields the protein CASSRPVGGGPTDTQYF.

This clone was recorded once. The genes are TRBV29-1 and TRBJ2-1; D may be TRBD2 (5 bases). Germline V gene lookup returns CDR1 SQVTM and CDR2 ANQGSEA. Trimming took off 3 bases at V and 0 bases at J, with 6 bases between the two ends. This CDR3 comprises 13 residues. The CDR3 sequence is CSVEGVSYNEQFF. The CDR3 coding sequence is TGCAGCGTTGAGGGAGTCTCCTACAATGAGCAGTTCTTC.

Here the CDR3 reads CATTGPSRVMQYF. CDR3 DNA sequence: TGTGCCACCACTGGGCCCAGCAGAGTGATGCAGTACTTC. The chain is built from TRBV6-5 and TRBJ2-7, with D uncertain. CDR1 MNHEY and CDR2 SVGAGI come from the germline V gene. V lost 10 bases, J lost 9 bases, and 22 bases lay in between. The CDR3 covers 13 residues.

This clone was detected only once. The chain carries TRBV6-5 and TRBJ1-1; 11 bases map to TRBD1. With V trimmed by 7 bases and J by 5 bases, 9 bases remained unmatched. Germline loops: CDR1 MNHEY, CDR2 SVGAGI. The CDR3 runs 15 residues. CDR3 coding DNA: TGTGCCAGCACCCCCCCCGGGACAGGGGGGACTGAAGCTTTCTTT. Protein sequence: CASTPPGTGGTEAFF.

The chain couples TRBV6-5 to TRBJ1-4; D is undetermined. Looked up from germline, CDR1 is MNHEY and CDR2 is SVGAGI. There are 15 residues in the CDR3. The V end lost 7 bases, the J end lost 0 bases, and 12 bases lay between the germline ends. DNA for the CDR3: TGTGCCAGCAAAACCATCCCGGCAACTAATGAAAAACTGTTTTTT. Its translation is CASKTIPATNEKLFF.